These 10 T cell receptor beta chains originate from one sample sequenced in a study of T cell changes during pregnancy in multiple sclerosis. Repertoires were generated with immunoSEQ multiplex PCR, while TCRdb's copy carries only in-frame clones and drops some. The sample yields about 66,000 clones, 90% to 95% seen once. Sequences were derived from CD8+ T cells from peripheral blood mononuclear cells, sampled before pregnancy. The receptors shown here come from a female donor with multiple sclerosis, enrolled in a pregnancy study.

A single count supports this clone. The V and J genes are TRBV7-8 and TRBJ1-2, with D possibly being TRBD1 (5 bases). CDR1 and CDR2 from the germline V gene are SGHVS and FQNEAQ. V gave up 1 base and J gave up 4 bases, with 10 bases separating them. The CDR3 runs to 14 residues. The CDR3: CASSLGRGGYGYTF. The CDR3 DNA is TGTGCCAGCAGCTTAGGGAGGGGTGGCTATGGCTACACCTTC.

The V call is TRBV6-5, the J call TRBJ2-7; 7 bases match TRBD1. CDR1 is MNHEY and CDR2 is SVGAGI in the germline V gene. The CDR3 loop spans 14 amino acids. The V and J ends lost 4 bases and 0 bases, in that order; junction bases with no gene match: 3. The CDR3 DNA is TGTGCCAGCAGTTCCCGACAGGGCTCCTACGAGCAGTACTTC. It specifies CASSSRQGSYEQYF.

This chain links TRBV6-1 with TRBJ2-7; tentatively, D is TRBD1 (6 bases). Germline-derived CDR1 and CDR2 are MNHNS and SASEGT. The CDR3 spans 14 residues. Trimming left V 6 bases short and J 4 bases short, with 16 bases between. The CDR3 DNA reads TGTGCCAGCAGGGATGAGGGGGTTGGGTACGAGCAGTACTTC. The encoded protein is CASRDEGVGYEQYF.

V is TRBV27 and J is TRBJ1-6; D ambiguous. The CDR3 runs 16 residues. Trimming stripped 3 bases from V and 8 bases from J, with 17 bases between. Germline CDR1 reads MNHEY; CDR2 reads SMNVEV (reference sequence). The CDR3 reads CASSLSQAGVYSPLHF. CDR3 in DNA: TGTGCCAGCAGTTTGAGCCAGGCGGGAGTTTATTCACCCCTCCACTTT.

The chain joins TRBV28 to TRBJ1-1; no clear D gene. This CDR3 is 14 amino acids long. Germline V lookup: CDR1 MDHEN, CDR2 SYDVKM. The ends were cut back, 4 bases at V and 4 bases at J, with 13 bases in the middle. CDR3 protein: CASSSFRGGTEAFF. As DNA, the CDR3 is TGTGCCAGCAGTTCCTTTCGGGGAGGCACTGAAGCTTTCTTT.

V and J are TRBV4-1 and TRBJ2-3, with 15 bases aligning to TRBD2. This CDR3 is built from 19 residues. Germline V gives CDR1 MGHRA, CDR2 YSYEKL. The V segment lost 4 bases and the J segment 4 bases; nucleotides outside the gene matches: 12. The CDR3 DNA follows: TGCGCCAGCAGCCTACCTAGGACTAGCGGGGGGGCCCCATCAGATACGCAGTATTTT. Encoded protein: CASSLPRTSGGAPSDTQYF.

This clone is medium-sized by share. The CDR3 spells CASSLTGGSSGANVLTF. Written as DNA, the CDR3 is TGCGCCAGCAGTCTAACAGGGGGGAGCTCTGGGGCCAACGTCCTGACTTTC. V and J are TRBV23-1 and TRBJ2-6; 8 positions agree with TRBD1. TRBV23-1 is an ORF; its function is uncertain. V was clipped by 4 bases and J by 0 bases; unmatched bases: 5. CDR3 length equals 17 residues.

The chain carries TRBV11-2 and TRBJ2-1; D possibly corresponds to TRBD1 (6 bases). The CDR3 contains 17 residues. With 1 base removed from V and 2 bases from J, the gap between germline ends came to 15 bases. Germline CDR1 reads SGHAT; CDR2 reads FQNNGV. Here the CDR3 reads CASSLALRQGPYNEQFF. In DNA form, the CDR3 reads TGTGCCAGCAGCTTAGCATTACGGCAGGGGCCCTACAATGAGCAGTTCTTC.

V and J are TRBV6-5 and TRBJ2-2, with 8 bases identical to TRBD1. This CDR3 is built from 16 residues. The junction had 4 bases not matched to a gene; V was cut back by 4 bases and J by 0 bases. Germline V gene sequence: CDR1 MNHEY, CDR2 SVGAGI. CDR3 in DNA: TGTGCCAGCAGTTCTTCAGGGGGCCCGAACACCGGGGAGCTGTTTTTT. Translated, it gives CASSSSGGPNTGELFF.

The chain recombines TRBV7-3 with TRBJ2-1, with D maybe TRBD2 (6 bases). The CDR3 runs 16 residues. The germline V gene encodes CDR1 SGHTA and CDR2 FQGTGA. The V end lost 5 bases, the J end lost 0 bases, and 14 bases lay between the germline ends. The CDR3: CASSRLGGSSYNEQFF. The CDR3 DNA follows: TGTGCCAGCAGCCGACTTGGGGGGAGCTCCTACAATGAGCAGTTCTTC.